These 9 T cell receptor beta chains came from one sample sequenced in a study of breast tumors, draining lymph nodes, adjacent tissues (dated by TCRdb to about 2016). The library was made by multiplex PCR. Sequencing was carried out with an Illumina HiSeq 2000. TCRdb handled the public reads itself, with Q25 trimming in fastp and clone calling in MiXCR, and kept productive beta chains. Entries are consolidated by CDR3 protein sequence, retaining the most common genes and DNA. Within this sample are fewer than 300,000 distinct CDR3 sequences, with approximately 31% of them counted one time only. About 1.4% of the sample goes to the ten largest clones. The lymph node samples were taken from the axillary draining lymph nodes of breast cancer patients. Input material: axillary lymph node tissue. The receptors were gathered from a female donor with breast cancer. Some clones in this sample may be carry-over from other donors' samples.

The chain couples TRBV13 to TRBJ2-3; 8 nucleotides line up with TRBD2. Germline trimming cut 2 bases from V and 6 bases from J; bases unmatched to any gene: 13. Germline loops: CDR1 PRHDT, CDR2 FYEKMQ (reference sequence). This CDR3 has 17 residues. The CDR3 region is CASSLSRGGSTVDTQYF. For the CDR3, the DNA is TGTGCCAGCAGCTTAAGTCGCGGGGGGTCAACGGTGGATACGCAGTATTTT.

V is TRBV24-1 and J is TRBJ2-1; D is unclear. The V gene's germline CDR1 is KGHDR and CDR2 SFDVKD. Trimming took off 11 bases at V and 3 bases at J, with 19 bases between the two ends. This CDR3 has 15 residues. Written as DNA, the CDR3 is TGTGCCAGCTCACCGGCCTCACCACTCTACAATGAGCAGTTCTTC. Translation gives CASSPASPLYNEQFF.

This clonotype was detected only a few times. The CDR3 carries no conserved terminal phenylalanine or tryptophan, so it likely arises from a read error. Because the CDR3's place on the DNA is in doubt, the DNA is left out and the CDR3 is given as listed by TCRdb. The CDR3 sequence is CATSDFTL. The rearrangement uses TRBV24-1 and TRBJ1-4. Both ends counted, the CDR3 spans 8 residues. CDR1 and CDR2 from the germline V gene are KGHDR and SFDVKD.

This clonotype was recorded at least ten times. Given the absence of the conserved phenylalanine or tryptophan at the CDR3 end, a read error is likely. The chain employs TRBV6-4 and TRBJ2-1; the match to TRBD2 covers 7 bases. Looked up from germline, CDR1 is MRHNA and CDR2 is SNTAGT. Trimming cost V 5 bases and J 0 bases; bases outside gene matches: 1. The length of the CDR3 is 14 residues. CDR3 amino acids: CASSRDYSYNEQFL. In DNA, the CDR3 is TGTGCCAGCAGTCGGGACTACTCCTACAATGAGCAGTTCCTC.

This clonotype was counted at least ten times. The V and J genes are TRBV11-2 and TRBJ2-6; the D is unclear. This CDR3 has 16 residues. CDR1 is SGHAT and CDR2 is FQNNGV in the germline V gene. V dropped 7 bases and J dropped 0 bases, with 13 bases sitting between them. In DNA, the CDR3 is TGTGCCAGCACCCCATTGGGTAGCTCTGGGGCCAACGTCCTGACTTTC. Encoded protein: CASTPLGSSGANVLTF.

This chain connects TRBV2 to TRBJ1-5; 7 bases line up with TRBD1. CDR3 length: 12 residues. CDR1 is SNHLY, CDR2 FYNNEI, per germline. V was pared by 5 bases and J by 7 bases, with 2 bases of the junction left unmatched. The DNA for the CDR3 is TGTGCCAGCAGTCGGGGACAGCAGCCCCAGCATTTT. It translates to CASSRGQQPQHF. Full variable domain (outside the CDR3, taken from reference TRBV2 and TRBJ1-5): EPEVTQTPSHQVTQMGQEVILRCVPISNHLYFYWYRQILGQKVEFLVSFYNNEISEKSEIFDDQFSVERPDGSNFTLKIRSTKLEDSAMYFCASSRGQQPQHFGDGTRLSIL.

At least ten counts were recorded for this clonotype. J is TRBJ2-7 and V is TRBV20-1, with 9 bases lining up with TRBD1. The CDR3 runs 15 residues. Trimming cost V 3 bases and J 3 bases; bases outside gene matches: 9. CDR1 and CDR2 from the germline V gene are DFQATT and SNEGSKA (reference sequence). CDR3 sequence: CSASSRDRANYEQYF. CDR3 coding DNA: TGCAGTGCTAGCTCCCGGGACAGGGCCAACTACGAGCAGTACTTC.

The chain carries TRBV7-9 and TRBJ2-7, with TRBD2 as a possible D gene (6 bases). CDR1 and CDR2 from the germline V gene are SEHNR and FQNEAQ (reference sequence). V was clipped by 5 bases and J by 3 bases, with 17 bases between them. There are 15 residues in the CDR3. CDR3 region: CASSPDSSVGYEQYF. The CDR3 DNA follows: TGTGCCAGCAGCCCCGACTCTAGCGTGGGCTACGAGCAGTACTTC.

This chain connects TRBV15 to TRBJ2-5; TRBD2 aligns across 9 bases. J lost 5 bases, V lost 5 bases, and 9 bases had no gene match. The CDR3 has 15 amino acids. The V gene's germline CDR1 is LNHNV and CDR2 YYDKDF (reference sequence). The CDR3: CATSPSGRKRETQYF. The CDR3 DNA reads as TGTGCCACCAGCCCGAGCGGGAGGAAGCGGGAGACCCAGTACTTC.